This TCR beta chain was sequenced for a study of Graves' ophthalmopathy and Graves' hyperthyroidism. Looked up from germline, CDR1 is DFQATT and CDR2 is SNEGSKA (reference sequence). Germline trimming cut 5 bases from V and 4 bases from J; bases unmatched to any gene: 19. The CDR3 totals 18 residues. RNA transcripts yielded amplified TCR beta CDR3 regions. First-round RT-PCR used HTBI primers; second-round multiplex PCR followed. MiXCR was run by TCRdb on the multiplex PCR reads, yielding one entry per CDR3 protein. The repertoire holds fewer than 400,000 distinct CDR3 sequences, with around 19% as singletons. General study findings and limits: For predicting ophthalmopathy progression, the model had about 64% sensitivity and around 72% specificity. A classifier, a 13-signature model, separated ophthalmopathy from stable hyperthyroidism with 87.88% sensitivity and 65% to 83% specificity. Among thyroid clonotypes expanded above 0.001 frequency, most also appeared in blood.

The table lists this clonotype with many counts. Its antigen remains unidentified. The sequence was obtained from a woman under 30 with Graves' ophthalmopathy. The chain has TRBV20-1 and TRBJ2-5, with TRBD2 matching 10 bases. The sample taken for sequencing was peripheral blood. As DNA, the CDR3 is TGCAGTGCTTGCCGACTTAGCGGGAGGCTCCCCCCAAGAGAGACCCAGTACTTC. Its translation is CSACRLSGRLPPRETQYF.